This TCR beta chain derives from a study of early stage breast cancer tumors. For the study at large: The ER+/PR+/HER2- tumors included eight ductal and a few lobular carcinomas. Notes on the study in general: Most shared enriched TCRB sequences were commonly generated ones.

With respect to this clone: The antigen is unknown.

Germline V lookup: CDR1 SEHNR, CDR2 FQNEAQ (reference sequence). The CDR3 length is 14 residues. V was clipped by 5 bases and J by 3 bases, with 14 bases between them. Using immunoSEQ multiplex PCR, the repertoire was profiled, and TCRdb retains in-frame clones only, with some absent. The sample has just over 70,000 clones; approximately 79% are singletons. The clonotype comes from a person aged 55 to 70 with breast cancer. The rearrangement joins TRBV7-9 to TRBJ2-7; no firm D call. What was sequenced was blood. The CDR3 sequence is CASSELGTVYEQYF. The CDR3 DNA sequence: TGTGCCAGCAGCGAGCTCGGCACGGTCTACGAGCAGTACTTC.